This T cell receptor (beta chain) was observed in a study of tumor-infiltrating lymphocytes in primary liver carcinoma listed by TCRdb under 2017. Broadly, across the study: The five patients, three men and two women aged 30 to 69 years, had hepatocellular carcinoma (four) or combined HCC and intrahepatic cholangiocarcinoma (one). The five patients had tumors of stage T1-T3 N0M0, with maximum diameters ranging from about 4 to 11 cm. Samples yielded roughly 3.65 to 7.5 million productive TCRbeta reads; read depth did not differ significantly between tissue types. For each liver tumor, the study sampled five regions along with adjacent normal tissue and blood, and applied TCRbeta repertoire sequencing, expression microarrays and whole-exome sequencing. A total of 35 or so specimens from 5 patients went through TCRbeta repertoire sequencing, namely 25 tumor regions, 5 adjacent noncancerous liver tissues and 5 peripheral blood samples. The roughly 25 tumor region samples were profiled with Agilent mRNA microarrays so that TCRbeta repertoire diversity could be related to the local molecular phenotype. High reproducibility was observed for the technical replicate repertoires, with mean shared-clone rates about 0.92 and correlation coefficients above 0.95. Beyond this particular receptor, the publication reports: A significantly larger repertoire fraction was made up by the top 250 clones in tumors than in blood (p = 0.039). Since the samples were bulk and unsorted, there was no way to compare CD4+ and CD8+ T cell repertoires. Consistent with antigen-driven expansion, pairs of tumor regions showed higher repertoire overlap (mean about 35%) than either tumor-adjacent pairs (roughly 17%) or tumor-blood pairs (roughly 14%). Just about 7.5-25% of top clones turned up in all five regions of a tumor, which suggests spatial heterogeneity among tumor-infiltrating T cells. The study included only five patients, and the authors note findings should be validated in a larger study. Only the TCR beta chain was sequenced, so true repertoire diversity is likely underestimated because unpaired alpha chains were not captured.

Without any cell sorting, total RNA and DNA were co-extracted from approximately 22-30 mg of bulk tissue using the AllPrep DNA/RNA mini kit. Between late 2015 and March 2016, five patients in China with histopathologically diagnosed primary liver carcinoma had their tumors surgically resected. Patients had chronic HBV infection and were treatment-naive at sampling. Each tumor was sampled at five spatially separated regions: the tumor centre plus the superior, inferior, left-lateral and right-lateral poles. More than 85% viable tumor cells were found by histology in every tumor sample. Pieces of fresh tumor and adjacent tissue were cut in half, with one half kept in RNAlater at -80 degrees C and the other half sent for histology. Note on this clonotype: Which antigen it targets is not known. Base qualities are missing; no much larger clone stands one base away.

Trimming takes 2 bases from V and 1 base from J, and the germline ends sit 18 bases apart. For CDR1 and CDR2, the germline V gene (reference sequence) lists SGHAT and FQDESV. The CDR3 contains 18 residues, cysteine and phenylalanine counted. Only the CDR3 DNA is retained, 54 bases long and in frame from the first base. Using a constant-region primer and ProtoScript II reverse transcriptase, TCRbeta-specific cDNA was reverse-transcribed from 450 to 650 ng total RNA. Three nested multiplex PCR rounds, following a slightly modified ARM-PCR procedure, were used to build the TCRbeta libraries. Multiplex TRBV1-TRBV30 forward primers and a Cbeta reverse primer were used in the first two PCR rounds, each of which was run for roughly 10 cycles. Sample barcodes and Illumina adapters were attached in a final 25-cycle PCR using Deep VentR polymerase. Amplicons of 200-500 bp were gel-purified with a QIAquick gel extraction kit before sequencing. TCRbeta amplicons were sequenced on an Illumina HiSeq 2500 with 250-bp paired-end reads. In the authors' own workflow: Quality trimming of reads was performed with Trimmomatic v0.33, and paired reads were merged with FLASH v1.2.11 so that full CDR3 sequences could be recovered. V, D and J germline segments were assigned to the rearranged TCRbeta sequences by MiGEC v1.2.1b. Clonotype statistics and Shannon-Wiener diversity indices were calculated with VDJtools v1.0.0. To cut down on sampling bias, every analysis after diversity analysis relied on just the 250 most abundant clonotypes from each sample. Starting from the raw public reads, TCRdb applied fastp trimming at Q25, assembled clones with MiXCR and retained in-frame beta chains. Here each entry gathers all rows of one CDR3 protein and keeps the most common genes and DNA. In this record, the V and J calls reflect TCRdb's handling and not the investigators' own analysis. The sample has about 190,000 distinct CDR3 sequences on record, approximately 80% of them singletons. Jointly, the top ten make up roughly 20% of the sample.

This TCR derives from a man aged 35 to 55 with primary liver carcinoma and hepatitis B virus infection. The sequenced material came from tumor tissue from primary liver carcinoma. This chain is built from TRBV11-1 and TRBJ2-1; the D gene cannot be named for sure. The DNA is TGTGCCAGCAGCTTATACCGCTCCGAGGTAAGGTCCTACAATGAGCAGTTCTTC. Translated, this is CASSLYRSEVRSYNEQFF.